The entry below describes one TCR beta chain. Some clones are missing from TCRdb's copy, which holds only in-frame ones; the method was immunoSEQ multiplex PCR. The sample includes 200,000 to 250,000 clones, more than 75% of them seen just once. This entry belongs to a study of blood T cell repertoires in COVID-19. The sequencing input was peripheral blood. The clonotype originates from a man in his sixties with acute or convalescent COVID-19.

Here the CDR3 reads CASSRPAGTPGPYEQYF. The CDR3 DNA reads TGTGCCAGCAGTCGCCCGGCCGGGACACCGGGCCCCTACGAGCAGTACTTC. The V and J genes are TRBV11-2 and TRBJ2-7; perhaps TRBD1 as D (6 bases). CDR1 and CDR2 (germline): SGHAT, FQNNGV. The V and J ends lost 6 bases and 2 bases respectively, with 23 bases between them. The CDR3 has 17 residues.